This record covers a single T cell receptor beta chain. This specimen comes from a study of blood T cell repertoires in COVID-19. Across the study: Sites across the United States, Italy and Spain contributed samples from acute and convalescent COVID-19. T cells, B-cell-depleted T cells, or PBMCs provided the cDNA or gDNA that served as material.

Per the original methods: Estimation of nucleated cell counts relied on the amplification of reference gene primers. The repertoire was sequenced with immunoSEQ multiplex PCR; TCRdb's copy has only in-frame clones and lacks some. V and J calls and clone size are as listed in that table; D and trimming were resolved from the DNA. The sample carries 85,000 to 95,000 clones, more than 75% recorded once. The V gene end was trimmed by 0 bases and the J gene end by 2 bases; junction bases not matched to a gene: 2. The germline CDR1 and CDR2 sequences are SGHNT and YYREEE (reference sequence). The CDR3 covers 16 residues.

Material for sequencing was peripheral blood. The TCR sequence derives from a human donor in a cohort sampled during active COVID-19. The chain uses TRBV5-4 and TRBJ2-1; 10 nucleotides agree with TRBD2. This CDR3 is CASSLAAGGTYNEQFF. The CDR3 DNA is TGTGCCAGCAGCTTGGCAGCGGGGGGGACCTACAATGAGCAGTTCTTC.